This TCR beta chain appears in the sequencing data of a study of response to subunit inactivated influenza vaccine. As regards this clonotype: Its antigen remains unidentified.

The study, taken as a whole, reports: Authors suggested that a seasonal influenza vaccination recruits few new T cells each time.

TCRdb redid the calling of the RT-PCR reads with MiXCR, one entry per CDR3 protein. The sample contains 600,000 to 850,000 distinct CDR3 sequences, about 15% of which appear only once. With 4 bases removed from V and 3 bases from J, the gap between germline ends came to 10 bases. This CDR3 has 13 residues. Germline V CDR1 and CDR2: SGHTA, FQGNSA. The input for sequencing was PBMCs from blood, taken approximately 15 days before vaccination. The receptor comes from a man in his fifties or sixties who received an inactivated influenza vaccine. This chain uses TRBV7-2 with TRBJ2-7; D unclear. CDR3 nucleotide sequence: TGTGCCAGCAGCTCCGGGTCGCGCTACGAGCAGTACTTC. Translation gives CASSSGSRYEQYF.